These 25 T cell receptor beta chains were sequenced from one sample in a study of blood T cells in healthy people across ages. The use of a sample-barcoded 5' primer and a J-beta primer mix characterized a second PCR of roughly 6 to 12 cycles. TCRdb used MiXCR to reprocess the 5' RACE reads, holding one entry per CDR3 protein. The sample lists hundreds of thousands of distinct CDR3 sequences, approximately 49% seen once, with around an eighth in the top ten. The sequenced sample consisted of blood. The receptors derive from a man aged 30-40 years in good health.

The rearrangement links TRBV12-5 to TRBJ2-4; D gene uncertain. CDR3 length: 19 amino acids. Trimming stripped 6 bases from V and 2 bases from J, with 26 bases between. CDR1 and CDR2 from the germline V gene are LGHNT and FRNRAP. CDR3 in DNA: TGTGCTAGTGGCGAGGCGCCGGGTCCCAAAGGAGAAACCAAAAACATTCAGTACTTC. Protein sequence: CASGEAPGPKGETKNIQYF. Together with reference TRBV12-5 and TRBJ2-4, the CDR3 gives the full variable domain: DARVTQTPRHKVTEMGQEVTMRCQPILGHNTVFWYRQTMMQGLELLAYFRNRAPLDDSGMPKDRFSAEMPDATLATLKIQPSEPRDSAVYFCASGEAPGPKGETKNIQYFGAGTRLSVL.

The chain recombines TRBV6-5 with TRBJ2-7; D may match TRBD1 or TRBD2 (5 bases each). This CDR3 has 14 residues. Germline-derived CDR1 and CDR2 are MNHEY and SVGAGI. Trimming shortened V by 2 bases and J by 12 bases, and 20 bases separated the two germline ends. For the CDR3, the DNA is TGTGCCAGCAGTTACAACGAGGGCCGGCAGGGTATGTACTTC. Its translation: CASSYNEGRQGMYF.

V gene TRBV6-2 or TRBV6-3 combines with J gene TRBJ1-5; D is undetermined. CDR1 MNHEY and CDR2 SVGEGT come from the germline V gene. There are 13 residues in the CDR3. V was clipped by 5 bases and J by 6 bases, with 11 bases between them. This CDR3 is CASSPTLSQPQHF. The DNA for the CDR3 is TGTGCCAGCAGTCCGACACTTTCTCAGCCCCAGCATTTT.

This chain uses TRBV29-1 with TRBJ1-4; TRBD1 matches at 9 bases. V was clipped by 6 bases and J by 1 base; unmatched bases: 6. The CDR3 totals 15 residues. Germline-derived CDR1 and CDR2 are SQVTM and ANQGSEA. The CDR3 region is CSVGKTGGTNEKLFF. Here the CDR3 DNA reads TGCAGCGTGGGGAAGACAGGGGGAACTAATGAAAAACTGTTTTTT.

V and J are TRBV28 and TRBJ2-3; either TRBD1 or TRBD2 may supply D (6 bases each). Germline CDR1 and CDR2: MDHEN and SYDVKM. The V end was cut by 2 bases, the J end by 7 bases, with 10 bases between. This CDR3 has 13 amino acids. The CDR3 DNA sequence: TGTGCCAGCAGTTTAAGGGGGGCCTATACGCAGTATTTT. As protein: CASSLRGAYTQYF. The entire variable domain, with the rest obtained from reference TRBV28 and TRBJ2-3, is as follows: DVKVTQSSRYLVKRTGEKVFLECVQDMDHENMFWYRQDPGLGLRLIYFSYDVKMKEKGDIPEGYSVSREKKERFSLILESASTNQTSMYLCASSLRGAYTQYFGPGTRLTVL.

The chain combines TRBV6-4 with TRBJ2-3, with D tentatively TRBD1 or TRBD2 (5 bases each). Germline CDR1 is MRHNA and CDR2 is SNTAGT. V was cut by 3 bases and J by 5 bases, with 15 bases left in between. The length of the CDR3 is 15 residues. CDR3 loop: CASSEGTHQGDTQYF. CDR3 DNA: TGTGCCAGCAGTGAGGGGACGCACCAGGGAGATACGCAGTATTTT.

This clonotype was observed a few times. Given a much more abundant clone one base away, this may be a read error. The V call is TRBV20-1, the J call TRBJ1-5, with D perhaps TRBD1 (6 bases). The germline gives CDR1 DFQATT, CDR2 SNEGSKA (reference sequence). The V end lost 5 bases, the J end lost 0 bases, and 14 bases lay between the germline ends. The CDR3 length is 15 residues. In nucleotides, the CDR3 is TGCAGTGCTGCCCGTGGCAGGGGTAGCAATCAGCCCCAGCATTTT. This sequence encodes CSAARGRGSNQPQHF.

This clonotype appeared many times. The chain uses TRBV4-1 and TRBJ2-1, with TRBD1 identical over 11 bases. Germline trimming cut 4 bases from V and 8 bases from J; bases unmatched to any gene: 4. From germline, CDR1 is MGHRA and CDR2 YSYEKL. The CDR3 runs 14 residues. CDR3 nucleotide sequence: TGCGCCAGCAGCCTAGGACAGGGGGCATATGAGCAGTTCTTC. It yields the protein CASSLGQGAYEQFF.

This clonotype showed up many times. The chain links TRBV20-1 to TRBJ1-2, with D perhaps TRBD1 (6 bases). CDR3 size: 13 residues. V was pared by 4 bases and J by 0 bases, with 9 bases between. Germline loops: CDR1 DFQATT, CDR2 SNEGSKA (reference sequence). The CDR3 is CSATRQANYGYTF. Here the CDR3 DNA reads TGCAGTGCTACCCGACAGGCTAACTATGGCTACACCTTC.

This clonotype has a handful of counts. The V call is TRBV29-1, the J call TRBJ1-1; 7 positions match TRBD1. The CDR3 sequence is 10 residues long. V shed 6 bases and J 8 bases; nucleotides not matched to a gene: 3. Germline values: CDR1 SQVTM, CDR2 ANQGSEA. CDR3 loop: CSVEDREAFF. The CDR3 DNA follows: TGCAGCGTCGAGGACAGGGAAGCTTTCTTT.

In its sample, this clonotype was seen once. At one end the junction does not follow the germline gene, possibly because of a read error. The chain has TRBV4-2 and TRBJ2-2; D is unclear. The CDR3 is 16 residues long. Germline loops: CDR1 LGHNA, CDR2 YNFKEQ. The CDR3 reads CARSHIEQTNTGELFF. As DNA, the CDR3 is TGTGCCCGCAGCCACATCGAACAGACTAACACCGGGGAGCTGTTTTTT.

V gene TRBV15 combines with J gene TRBJ1-1, with unresolved D. Trimming removed 0 bases from V and 10 bases from J, with 18 bases in between. The CDR3 runs 15 residues. Germline lookup yields CDR1 LNHNV and CDR2 YYDKDF (reference sequence). CDR3 DNA sequence: TGTGCCACCAGCAGAGATCGGGCCGCTTCATCAACAGCTTTCTTT. It translates to CATSRDRAASSTAFF.

This clonotype has a handful of counts. J is TRBJ1-4 and V is TRBV10-3; no definite D call. The germline V and J ends were trimmed by 0 bases and 7 bases, with 12 bases remaining between them. The CDR3 spans 15 residues. CDR1 and CDR2 (germline): ENHRY, SYGVKD. In DNA, the CDR3 is TGTGCCATCAGTGAGTCGGCAGCGCGGGGTGAAAAACTGTTTTTT. Its protein product is CAISESAARGEKLFF.

This clonotype turned up a few times. DNA of the CDR3: TGCAGTGCTCCCGGAGTAGCGGGGGGGTTGTCGAATGAGCAGTTCTTC. Amino acid sequence: CSAPGVAGGLSNEQFF. The rearrangement joins TRBV20-1 to TRBJ2-1; TRBD2 agrees at 11 bases. Germline assignment: CDR1 DFQATT and CDR2 SNEGSKA (reference sequence). CDR3 length: 16 residues. V trimming: 5 bases; J trimming: 7 bases; junction bases outside the gene matches: 13.

The rearrangement uses TRBV29-1 and TRBJ2-7; 10 bases match TRBD1. Germline CDR1 SQVTM, CDR2 ANQGSEA. The CDR3 runs 11 residues. V lost 7 bases, J lost 6 bases, and 3 bases stayed unmatched. The CDR3 DNA follows: TGCAGCGGACAGGGGGCTGGCGAGCAGTACTTC. Encoded protein: CSGQGAGEQYF.

The chain is built from TRBV5-4 and TRBJ2-7; weak D call: TRBD1 (5 bases). Germline V gene lookup returns CDR1 SGHNT and CDR2 YYREEE (reference sequence). Trimming pared 4 bases from V and 3 bases from J, leaving 11 bases between. The CDR3 sequence is 13 residues long. The CDR3 here is CASSRYQGYEQYF. In nucleotides, the CDR3 is TGTGCCAGCAGCCGATATCAGGGCTACGAGCAGTACTTC.

The V gene is TRBV27, the J gene TRBJ2-1; 9 nucleotides match TRBD1. The V gene end was trimmed by 6 bases and the J gene end by 6 bases; junction bases not matched to a gene: 9. The germline gives CDR1 MNHEY, CDR2 SMNVEV (reference sequence). The CDR3 length is 15 residues. CDR3 region: CASRKGQGKSNEQFF. DNA of the CDR3: TGTGCCAGCAGGAAGGGACAGGGTAAAAGCAATGAGCAGTTCTTC.

This clonotype was counted only a few times. The chain is built from TRBV28 and TRBJ2-3; D might be TRBD1 or TRBD2, each matching 6 bases. This CDR3 contains 15 residues. CDR1 and CDR2 from the germline V gene are MDHEN and SYDVKM. Between the trimmed V and J ends, which lost 5 bases and 2 bases, there was a span of 14 bases. In nucleotides, the CDR3 is TGTGCCAGCAGTCGCCGGGGGCTTACCACAGATACGCAGTATTTT. It encodes CASSRRGLTTDTQYF.

V gene TRBV12-3 or TRBV12-4 combines with J gene TRBJ2-5; 7 positions match TRBD1. The CDR3 consists of 14 residues. With V trimmed by 6 bases and J by 0 bases, 4 bases remained unmatched. The CDR3 region has the DNA TGTGCCAGCAGGACTGGGACAGACCAAGAGACCCAGTACTTC. It translates to CASRTGTDQETQYF.

The genes are TRBV6-2 or TRBV6-3 and TRBJ2-5; 9 positions match TRBD2. The CDR3 is made up of 17 amino acids. The V segment lost 0 bases and the J segment 1 base; nucleotides outside the gene matches: 6. Germline CDR1 and CDR2: MNHEY and SVGEGT. CDR3 in DNA: TGTGCCAGCAGTTACTCGGTAGCGGGGGAGAGCCAAGAGACCCAGTACTTC. Its translation: CASSYSVAGESQETQYF.

The chain has TRBV6-5 and TRBJ2-7; 8 nucleotides agree with TRBD1. The J call may be incorrect, as the DNA end agrees better with TRBJ2-5. Germline loops: CDR1 MNHEY, CDR2 SVGAGI. This CDR3 contains 14 residues. CDR3 loop: CASSTTDRAETQYF. In DNA, the CDR3 is TGTGCCAGCAGTACGACGGACAGGGCTGAGACCCAGTACTTC.

V usage is TRBV7-2 and J usage is TRBJ2-3; perhaps D is TRBD1 or TRBD2 (5 bases each). The CDR3 contains 17 residues. Trimming cost V 1 base and J 0 bases, with 14 bases left between them. CDR1 and CDR2 (germline): SGHTA, FQGNSA. As DNA, the CDR3 is TGTGCCAGCAGCTTAGTAGGGGCCGGGGCTAGCACAGATACGCAGTATTTT. Protein product: CASSLVGAGASTDTQYF.

This clonotype was seen more than once but under ten times. The chain carries TRBV4-1 and TRBJ2-5; 12 nucleotides match TRBD2. J lost 2 bases, V lost 4 bases, and 14 bases had no gene match. This CDR3 is built from 19 residues. Germline lookup yields CDR1 MGHRA and CDR2 YSYEKL. CDR3 residues: CASSPGGLAGTTSQETQYF. The CDR3 bases are TGCGCCAGCAGCCCAGGGGGACTAGCGGGCACTACGTCTCAAGAGACCCAGTACTTC.

This clonotype was seen repeatedly, ten times or more. The J gene is TRBJ1-2, the V gene TRBV5-1; no clear D. The V end was cut by 4 bases, the J end by 2 bases, with 6 bases between. The CDR3 has 12 amino acids. The germline V gene encodes CDR1 SGHRS and CDR2 YFSETQ. CDR3 region: CASSEANYGYTF. DNA for the CDR3: TGCGCCAGCAGCGAGGCGAACTATGGCTACACCTTC.

The chain employs TRBV24-1 and TRBJ2-6; D is possibly TRBD1 (6 bases). This CDR3 has 18 residues. Germline V CDR1 and CDR2: KGHDR, SFDVKD. Trimming took off 5 bases at V and 2 bases at J, with 18 bases between the two ends. The chain's CDR3 is CATSAIGRGGTGANVLTF. The DNA of the CDR3 is TGTGCCACCAGTGCAATTGGCAGGGGCGGTACTGGGGCCAACGTCCTGACTTTC.